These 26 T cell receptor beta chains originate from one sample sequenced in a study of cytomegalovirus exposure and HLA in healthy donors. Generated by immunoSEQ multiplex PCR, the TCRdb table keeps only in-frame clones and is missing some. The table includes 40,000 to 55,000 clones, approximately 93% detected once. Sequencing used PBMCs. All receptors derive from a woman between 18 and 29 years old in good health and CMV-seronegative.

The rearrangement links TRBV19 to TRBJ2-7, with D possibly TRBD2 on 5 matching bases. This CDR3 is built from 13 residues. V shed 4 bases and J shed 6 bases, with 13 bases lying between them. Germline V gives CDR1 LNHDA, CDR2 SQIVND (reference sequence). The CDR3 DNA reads TGTGCCAGTAGTACAAGAAGGGCGGGCGAGCAGTACTTC. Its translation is CASSTRRAGEQYF.

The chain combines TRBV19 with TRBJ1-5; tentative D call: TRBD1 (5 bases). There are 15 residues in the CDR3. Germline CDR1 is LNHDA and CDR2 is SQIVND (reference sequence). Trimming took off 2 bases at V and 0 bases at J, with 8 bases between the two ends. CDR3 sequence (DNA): TGTGCCAGTAGTATACGGCAGGGTAGCAATCAGCCCCAGCATTTT. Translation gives CASSIRQGSNQPQHF.

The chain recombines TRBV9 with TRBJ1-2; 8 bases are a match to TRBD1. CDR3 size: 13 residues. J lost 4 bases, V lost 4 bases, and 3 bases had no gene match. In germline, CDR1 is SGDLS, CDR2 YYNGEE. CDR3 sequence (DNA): TGTGCCAGCAGCAGGACAGGGAGCTATGGCTACACCTTC. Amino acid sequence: CASSRTGSYGYTF.

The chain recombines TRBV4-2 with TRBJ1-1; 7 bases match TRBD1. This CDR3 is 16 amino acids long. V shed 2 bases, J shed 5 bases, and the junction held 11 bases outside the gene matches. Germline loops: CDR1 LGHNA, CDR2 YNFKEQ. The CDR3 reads CASSQLGGQAGTEAFF. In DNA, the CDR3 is TGTGCCAGCAGCCAACTCGGAGGACAGGCAGGGACTGAAGCTTTCTTT.

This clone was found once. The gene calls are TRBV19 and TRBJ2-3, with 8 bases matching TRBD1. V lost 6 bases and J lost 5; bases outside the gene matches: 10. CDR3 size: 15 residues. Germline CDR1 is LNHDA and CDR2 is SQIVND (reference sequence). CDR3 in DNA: TGTGCCAGTAGCCCGGTCCAGGGGGCCGTAGATACGCAGTATTTT. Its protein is CASSPVQGAVDTQYF.

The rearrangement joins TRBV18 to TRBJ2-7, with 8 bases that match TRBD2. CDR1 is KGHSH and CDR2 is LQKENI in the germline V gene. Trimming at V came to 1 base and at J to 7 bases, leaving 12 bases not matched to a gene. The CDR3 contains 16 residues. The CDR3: CASSPLATSGTGEQYF. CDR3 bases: TGTGCCAGCTCACCACTTGCCACTAGCGGCACCGGGGAGCAGTACTTC.

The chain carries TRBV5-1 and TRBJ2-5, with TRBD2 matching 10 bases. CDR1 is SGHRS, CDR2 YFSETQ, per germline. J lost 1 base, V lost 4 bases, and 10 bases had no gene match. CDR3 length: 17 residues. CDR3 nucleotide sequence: TGCGCCAGCAGCAATGTAACTAGCGGGGTGATCCAAGAGACCCAGTACTTC. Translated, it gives CASSNVTSGVIQETQYF.

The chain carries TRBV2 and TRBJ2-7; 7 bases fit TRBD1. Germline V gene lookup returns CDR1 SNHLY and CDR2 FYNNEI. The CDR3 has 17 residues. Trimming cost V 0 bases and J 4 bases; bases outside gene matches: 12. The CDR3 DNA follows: TGTGCCAGCAGTGAAGCGCCTTGGGGACAGAGATTGTACGAGCAGTACTTC. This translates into CASSEAPWGQRLYEQYF. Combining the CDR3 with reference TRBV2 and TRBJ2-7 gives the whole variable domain EPEVTQTPSHQVTQMGQEVILRCVPISNHLYFYWYRQILGQKVEFLVSFYNNEISEKSEIFDDQFSVERPDGSNFTLKIRSTKLEDSAMYFCASSEAPWGQRLYEQYFGPGTRLTVT.

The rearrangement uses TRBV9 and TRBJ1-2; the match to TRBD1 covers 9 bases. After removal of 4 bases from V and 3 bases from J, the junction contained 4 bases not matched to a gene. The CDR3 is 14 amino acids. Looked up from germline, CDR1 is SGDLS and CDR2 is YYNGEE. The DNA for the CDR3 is TGTGCCAGCAGCCCAGGACAGGGGCACTATGGCTACACCTTC. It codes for CASSPGQGHYGYTF.

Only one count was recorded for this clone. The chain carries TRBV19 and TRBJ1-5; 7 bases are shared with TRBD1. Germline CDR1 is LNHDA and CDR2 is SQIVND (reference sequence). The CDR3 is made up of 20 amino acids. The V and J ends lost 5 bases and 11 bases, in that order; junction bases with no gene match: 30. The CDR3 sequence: CASSPGWRGQVPKQHRAQHF. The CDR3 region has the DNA TGTGCCAGTAGTCCCGGTTGGAGGGGGCAAGTACCGAAGCAGCATCGGGCCCAGCATTTT.

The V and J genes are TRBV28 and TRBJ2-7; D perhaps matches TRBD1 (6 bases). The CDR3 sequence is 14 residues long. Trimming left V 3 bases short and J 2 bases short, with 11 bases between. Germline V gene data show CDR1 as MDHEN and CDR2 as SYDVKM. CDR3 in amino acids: CASSFFQGPYEQYF. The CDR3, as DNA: TGTGCCAGCAGTTTTTTCCAGGGGCCCTACGAGCAGTACTTC.

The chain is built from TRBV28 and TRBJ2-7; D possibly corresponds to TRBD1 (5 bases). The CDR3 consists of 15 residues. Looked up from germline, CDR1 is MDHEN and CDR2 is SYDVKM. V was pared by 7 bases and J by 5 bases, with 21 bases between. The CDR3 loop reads CASTPQQGFLHEQYF. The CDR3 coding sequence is TGTGCCAGCACCCCGCAGCAGGGCTTCTTACACGAGCAGTACTTC.

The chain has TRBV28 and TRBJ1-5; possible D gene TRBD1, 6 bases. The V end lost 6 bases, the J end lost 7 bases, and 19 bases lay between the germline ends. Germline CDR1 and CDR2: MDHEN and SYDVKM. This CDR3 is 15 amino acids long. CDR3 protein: CASRPEGVGNQPQHF. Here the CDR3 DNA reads TGTGCCAGCAGGCCAGAGGGGGTGGGAAACCAGCCCCAGCATTTT.

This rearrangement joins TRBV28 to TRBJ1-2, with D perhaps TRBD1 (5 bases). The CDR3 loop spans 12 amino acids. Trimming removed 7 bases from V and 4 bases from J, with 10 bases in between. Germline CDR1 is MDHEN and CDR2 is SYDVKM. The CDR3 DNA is TGTGCCAGCACCGACAGAGGCTATGGCTACACCTTC. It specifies CASTDRGYGYTF.

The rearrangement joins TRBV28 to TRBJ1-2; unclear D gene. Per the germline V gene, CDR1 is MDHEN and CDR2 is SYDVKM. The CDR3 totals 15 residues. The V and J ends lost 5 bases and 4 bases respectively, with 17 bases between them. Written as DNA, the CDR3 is TGTGCCAGCAGTCCCCCCAACCCGGTCGGCTATGGCTACACCTTC. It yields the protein CASSPPNPVGYGYTF.

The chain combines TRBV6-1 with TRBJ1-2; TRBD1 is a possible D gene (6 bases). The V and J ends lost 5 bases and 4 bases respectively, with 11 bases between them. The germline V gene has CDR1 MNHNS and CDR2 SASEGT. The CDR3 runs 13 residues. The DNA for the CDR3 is TGTGCCAGCAGTTTGGACAGCTTCTATGGCTACACCTTC. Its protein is CASSLDSFYGYTF.

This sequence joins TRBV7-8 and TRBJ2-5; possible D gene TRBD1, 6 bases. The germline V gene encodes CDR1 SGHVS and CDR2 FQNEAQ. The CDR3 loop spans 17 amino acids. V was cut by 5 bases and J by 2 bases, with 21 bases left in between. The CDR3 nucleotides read TGTGCCAGCAGCCGCGGAAAAACAGGGACCCCACAAGAGACCCAGTACTTC. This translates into CASSRGKTGTPQETQYF.

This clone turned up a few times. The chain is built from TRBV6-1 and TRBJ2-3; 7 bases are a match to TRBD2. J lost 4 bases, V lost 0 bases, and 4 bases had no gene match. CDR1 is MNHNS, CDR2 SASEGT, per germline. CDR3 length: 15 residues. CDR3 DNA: TGTGCCAGCAGTGAAGCGGGCGGGGGTTCAGATACGCAGTATTTT. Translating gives CASSEAGGGSDTQYF.

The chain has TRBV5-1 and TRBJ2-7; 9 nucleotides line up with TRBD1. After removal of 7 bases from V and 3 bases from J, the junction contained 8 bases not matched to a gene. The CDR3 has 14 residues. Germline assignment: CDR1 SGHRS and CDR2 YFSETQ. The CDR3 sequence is CASATGGGDYEQYF. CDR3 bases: TGCGCCAGCGCTACAGGGGGCGGAGACTACGAGCAGTACTTC.

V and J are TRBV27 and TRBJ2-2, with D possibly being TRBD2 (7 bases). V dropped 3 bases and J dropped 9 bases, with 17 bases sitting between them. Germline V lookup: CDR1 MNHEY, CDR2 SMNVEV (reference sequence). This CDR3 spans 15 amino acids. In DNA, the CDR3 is TGTGCCAGCAGTTTGGGGGGGCCAGGGTTCAGGGAGCTGTTTTTT. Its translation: CASSLGGPGFRELFF.

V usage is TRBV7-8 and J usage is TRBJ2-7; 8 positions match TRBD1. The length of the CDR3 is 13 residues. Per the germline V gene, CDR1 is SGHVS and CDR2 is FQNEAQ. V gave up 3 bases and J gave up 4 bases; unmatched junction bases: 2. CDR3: CASSFGQGYEQYF. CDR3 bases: TGTGCCAGCAGCTTCGGACAGGGATACGAGCAGTACTTC.

The CDR3 DNA is TGTGCCAGTAGTATTCAGGGCCTCTCTGAGGTCAACGTCCTGACTTTC. As protein: CASSIQGLSEVNVLTF. The chain has TRBV19 and TRBJ2-6; tentative D call: TRBD1 (5 bases). The CDR3 runs 16 residues. Trimming shortened V by 3 bases and J by 9 bases, and 18 bases separated the two germline ends. In germline, CDR1 is LNHDA, CDR2 SQIVND (reference sequence).

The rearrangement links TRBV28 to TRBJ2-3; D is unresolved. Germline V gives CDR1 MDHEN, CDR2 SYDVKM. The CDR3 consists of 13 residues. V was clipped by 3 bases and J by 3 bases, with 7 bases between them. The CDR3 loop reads CASSLPETDTQYF. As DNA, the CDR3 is TGTGCCAGCAGTTTGCCTGAGACAGATACGCAGTATTTT.

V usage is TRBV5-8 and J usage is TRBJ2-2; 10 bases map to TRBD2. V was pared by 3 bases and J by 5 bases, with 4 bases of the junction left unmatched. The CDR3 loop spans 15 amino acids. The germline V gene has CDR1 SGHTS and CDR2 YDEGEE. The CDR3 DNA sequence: TGTGCCAGCAGCTATAGCGGGAGGAGGACCGGGGAGCTGTTTTTT. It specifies CASSYSGRRTGELFF.

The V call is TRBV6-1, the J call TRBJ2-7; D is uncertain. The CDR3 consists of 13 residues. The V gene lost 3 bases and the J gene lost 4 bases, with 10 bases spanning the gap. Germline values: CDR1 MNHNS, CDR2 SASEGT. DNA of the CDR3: TGTGCCAGCAGTGAGAATAGAGCTTACGAGCAGTACTTC. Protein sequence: CASSENRAYEQYF.

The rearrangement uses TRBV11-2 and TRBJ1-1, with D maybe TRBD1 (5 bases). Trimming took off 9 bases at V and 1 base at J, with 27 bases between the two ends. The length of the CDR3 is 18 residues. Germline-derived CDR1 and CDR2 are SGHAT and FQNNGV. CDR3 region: CARHPLGAAGNENTEAFF. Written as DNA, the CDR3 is TGTGCCAGACACCCCTTAGGGGCCGCTGGGAATGAGAACACTGAAGCTTTCTTT.